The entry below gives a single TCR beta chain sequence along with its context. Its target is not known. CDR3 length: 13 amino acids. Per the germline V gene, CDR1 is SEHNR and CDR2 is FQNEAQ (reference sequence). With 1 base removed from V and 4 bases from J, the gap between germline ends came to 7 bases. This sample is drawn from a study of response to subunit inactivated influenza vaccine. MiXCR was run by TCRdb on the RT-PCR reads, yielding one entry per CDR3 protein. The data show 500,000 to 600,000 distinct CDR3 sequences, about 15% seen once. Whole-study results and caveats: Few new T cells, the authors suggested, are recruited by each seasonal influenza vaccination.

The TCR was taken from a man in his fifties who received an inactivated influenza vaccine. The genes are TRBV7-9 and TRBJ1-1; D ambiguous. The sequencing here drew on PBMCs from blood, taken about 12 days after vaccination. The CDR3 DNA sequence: TGTGCCAGCAGCTTAGTTTTAGGCACTGAAGCTTTCTTT. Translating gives CASSLVLGTEAFF.